This T cell receptor (beta chain) was found in a study of blood T cell repertoires in COVID-19. Study-level information: PBMCs, B-cell-depleted T cells, or T cells were the source of the cDNA or gDNA that made up the material.

Repertoires were generated with immunoSEQ multiplex PCR, while TCRdb's copy carries only in-frame clones and drops some. In the table there are around 310,000 clones, 75% to 90% of which are singletons. Germline assignment: CDR1 LGHNA and CDR2 YNFKEQ. The V gene end was trimmed by 1 base and the J gene end by 1 base; junction bases not matched to a gene: 8. The CDR3 is made up of 18 amino acids. Ages ranged from about 18 to 89 years, with residence in about 23 US areas. Cohort placement rested on clinical history that participants reported themselves. Two negative PCRs, clearance, or symptom resolution had been documented for recovered Cohort 3 donors.

This rearrangement joins TRBV4-2 to TRBJ2-4, with TRBD1 matching over 9 bases. Sequencing was performed on PBMCs or T cells enriched from blood (not recorded which). This clonotype originated in a man younger than 45 who had recovered from COVID-19. The CDR3 loop is CASSQGIGTGRAKNIQYF. The CDR3 DNA is TGTGCCAGCAGCCAAGGAATAGGGACAGGGCGGGCCAAAAACATTCAGTACTTC.